These 23 T cell receptor beta chains were sequenced from one sample in a study of blood T cell repertoires in COVID-19. Produced via immunoSEQ multiplex PCR; TCRdb's table is partial and in-frame only. The data show around 64,000 clones, around 86% seen once. What was sequenced was peripheral blood. The receptors here all came from a man aged 50 to 59 with active COVID-19.

CDR3: CATSGRQALISYNEQFF. The CDR3 DNA reads as TGTGCCACCAGTGGTCGACAGGCGTTAATCTCCTACAATGAGCAGTTCTTC. The J gene is TRBJ2-1, the V gene TRBV24-1; a weak D match, TRBD1 (6 bases). V was shortened by 5 bases and J by 0 bases, with 16 bases between the two germline ends. The CDR3 has 17 amino acids. Germline CDR1 and CDR2: KGHDR and SFDVKD.

This clone came up a few times. CDR3 sequence (DNA): TGTGCCAGCAGCCCATCTCGACTAGCGGGGGACTACAATGAGCAGTTCTTC. It specifies CASSPSRLAGDYNEQFF. The chain is built from TRBV7-9 and TRBJ2-1; TRBD2 matches at 12 bases. Germline assignment: CDR1 SEHNR and CDR2 FQNEAQ (reference sequence). Germline trimming cut 5 bases from V and 3 bases from J; bases unmatched to any gene: 8. The CDR3 runs to 17 residues.

The J gene is TRBJ2-7, the V gene TRBV11-2; D may be TRBD2 (5 bases). Trimming removed 0 bases at V and 2 bases at J, with 17 bases between. The CDR3 contains 17 residues. The germline gives CDR1 SGHAT, CDR2 FQNNGV. CDR3 residues: CASSLEPNSGDPYEQYF. The CDR3 nucleotides are TGTGCCAGCAGCTTAGAGCCCAACAGCGGAGATCCCTACGAGCAGTACTTC.

The chain couples TRBV3-1 (or the pseudogene TRBV3-2) to TRBJ2-1; D perhaps matches TRBD2 (5 bases). CDR3 length: 14 amino acids. Trimming took 0 bases from V and 6 from J, leaving 9 bases between them. Germline values: CDR1 LGHDT, CDR2 YNNKEL (reference sequence). This chain's CDR3 is CASSQDIGGNEQFF. CDR3 bases: TGTGCCAGCAGCCAAGATATTGGAGGCAATGAGCAGTTCTTC.

The V call is TRBV19, the J call TRBJ2-7; the D gene is possibly TRBD2 (7 bases). Germline V gives CDR1 LNHDA, CDR2 SQIVND (reference sequence). V was cut by 4 bases and J by 4 bases, with 14 bases left in between. The CDR3 is 14 amino acids. The CDR3 DNA reads TGTGCCAGTAGTAACCGGGGGGCCTTGTACGAGCAGTACTTC. Amino acids: CASSNRGALYEQYF. Variable domain in full (rest from reference TRBV19 and TRBJ2-7): DGGITQSPKYLFRKEGQNVTLSCEQNLNHDAMYWYRQDPGQGLRLIYYSQIVNDFQKGDIAEGYSVSREKKESFPLTVTSAQKNPTAFYLCASSNRGALYEQYFGPGTRLTVT.

The chain links TRBV6-2 or TRBV6-3 to TRBJ2-7; TRBD2 matches at 7 bases. CDR3 length: 13 amino acids. Germline trimming cut 4 bases from V and 0 bases from J; bases unmatched to any gene: 0. Germline V gene data show CDR1 as MNHEY and CDR2 as SVGEGT. CDR3 sequence reads: CASSWDYSYEQYF. In DNA, the CDR3 is TGTGCCAGCAGTTGGGACTACTCCTACGAGCAGTACTTC.

The chain links TRBV5-1 to TRBJ2-1; 15 bases map to TRBD2. With 3 bases clipped from V and 7 bases from J, the junction kept 8 bases outside the gene matches. CDR3 length equals 17 residues. Germline V CDR1 and CDR2: SGHRS, YFSETQ. CDR3 region: CASSSRTSGRVTNEQFF. The CDR3 coding sequence is TGCGCCAGCAGCTCTAGGACTAGCGGGAGGGTTACGAATGAGCAGTTCTTC.

The chain carries TRBV5-1 and TRBJ2-2; perhaps TRBD1 as D (5 bases). Trimming took 4 bases from V and 0 from J, leaving 10 bases between them. CDR3 length: 15 amino acids. From germline, CDR1 is SGHRS and CDR2 YFSETQ. CDR3 in amino acids: CASSRTQSNTGELFF. The CDR3 region has the DNA TGCGCCAGCAGCCGGACACAATCGAACACCGGGGAGCTGTTTTTT.

CDR3 amino acids: CASSLGGVGGYGYTF. CDR3 sequence (DNA): TGTGCCAGCAGCCTGGGCGGGGTTGGGGGCTATGGCTACACCTTC. The chain recombines TRBV7-8 with TRBJ1-2; maybe TRBD1 (5 bases). This CDR3 contains 15 residues. Per germline, CDR1 SGHVS and CDR2 FQNEAQ. The germline V and J ends were trimmed by 5 bases and 4 bases, with 17 bases remaining between them.

The chain combines TRBV15 with TRBJ2-1, with a tentative D call TRBD2 (5 bases). V lost 5 bases and J 4 bases, leaving 21 bases between the germline ends. This CDR3 spans 17 amino acids. The germline CDR1 and CDR2 sequences are LNHNV and YYDKDF (reference sequence). CDR3 protein: CATSVRRTYSGYNEQFF. Written as DNA, the CDR3 is TGTGCCACCAGCGTTAGGAGGACCTACTCGGGATACAATGAGCAGTTCTTC.

V gene TRBV5-5 combines with J gene TRBJ1-2, with 8 bases aligning to TRBD1. V gave up 2 bases and J gave up 5 bases; unmatched junction bases: 11. The CDR3 covers 16 residues. CDR1 and CDR2 (germline): SGHKS, YYEKEE (reference sequence). The CDR3: CASSFSHDRGQYGYTF. CDR3 coding DNA: TGTGCCAGCAGCTTTTCCCACGACAGGGGCCAGTATGGCTACACCTTC.

The chain couples TRBV6-5 to TRBJ2-2, with D perhaps matching TRBD2 (6 bases). V was clipped by 0 bases and J by 6 bases, with 11 bases between them. Per germline, CDR1 MNHEY and CDR2 SVGAGI. The CDR3 runs 15 residues. The CDR3 protein is CASSYSRLVAGELFF. CDR3 in DNA: TGTGCCAGCAGTTACTCGAGACTAGTGGCCGGGGAGCTGTTTTTT.

This chain uses TRBV28 with TRBJ2-6; a weak D match, TRBD2 (6 bases). CDR3 length: 20 amino acids. CDR1 is MDHEN and CDR2 is SYDVKM in the germline V gene. Trimming removed 7 bases from V and 0 bases from J, with 25 bases in between. The CDR3 DNA is TGTGCCAGCACCTCTCCCGCCTGGGACTCGAGACACTCTGGGGCCAACGTCCTGACTTTC. Translated: CASTSPAWDSRHSGANVLTF.

The rearrangement links TRBV19 to TRBJ2-5; D possibly corresponds to TRBD2 (6 bases). V lost 5 bases, J lost 1 base, and 17 bases lay in between. The CDR3 contains 16 residues. Germline V gene data show CDR1 as LNHDA and CDR2 as SQIVND (reference sequence). CDR3 bases: TGTGCCAGTAGTGCGGGGACCGGAGCTACCCAAGAGACCCAGTACTTC. This translates into CASSAGTGATQETQYF.

The rearrangement uses TRBV14 and TRBJ2-3; 7 positions match TRBD2. This CDR3 comprises 19 residues. Germline V CDR1 and CDR2: SGHDN, FVKESK. V lost 2 bases to trimming and J lost 1 base; unmatched junction nucleotides: 15. The DNA of the CDR3 is TGTGCCAGCAGCCAAAGTTTCAGCGGGAACCTCTGGGGCACAGATACGCAGTATTTT. It yields the protein CASSQSFSGNLWGTDTQYF.

The chain is built from TRBV9 and TRBJ2-3, with D possibly TRBD1 on 6 matching bases. CDR1 and CDR2 (germline): SGDLS, YYNGEE. The CDR3 extends over 14 amino acids. V shed 4 bases and J shed 5 bases, with 14 bases lying between them. The CDR3 here is CASSIRTGLDTQYF. For the CDR3, the DNA is TGTGCCAGCAGCATCCGAACAGGGTTAGATACGCAGTATTTT.

V and J are TRBV27 and TRBJ2-5; TRBD2 might be the D (5 bases). The V end lost 4 bases, the J end lost 7 bases, and 19 bases lay between the germline ends. The germline gives CDR1 MNHEY, CDR2 SMNVEV (reference sequence). The CDR3 runs to 15 residues. CDR3 sequence (DNA): TGTGCCAGCAGTTCGCGGGCCGGACCAACCGCGACCCAGTACTTC. It codes for CASSSRAGPTATQYF.

The chain joins TRBV9 to TRBJ1-5, with D possibly TRBD1 on 6 matching bases. This CDR3 contains 15 residues. Per germline, CDR1 SGDLS and CDR2 YYNGEE. V lost 0 bases and J 4 bases, leaving 11 bases between the germline ends. The CDR3 here is CASSVGGRGNQPQHF. The CDR3 DNA follows: TGTGCCAGCAGCGTAGGGGGCAGGGGAAATCAGCCCCAGCATTTT.

This rearrangement joins TRBV28 to TRBJ2-1; TRBD2 aligns across 8 bases. Trimming at V came to 1 base and at J to 7 bases, leaving 15 bases not matched to a gene. The CDR3 consists of 18 residues. Per germline, CDR1 MDHEN and CDR2 SYDVKM. The CDR3 protein is CASSLSQGLGSIENEQFF. In DNA form, the CDR3 reads TGTGCCAGCAGTTTATCCCAGGGACTAGGAAGTATTGAGAATGAGCAGTTCTTC.

The rearrangement links TRBV19 to TRBJ2-3, with D possibly matching TRBD2 (7 bases). This CDR3 is 14 amino acids long. V shed 11 bases and J shed 1 base, with 16 bases lying between them. Germline V gives CDR1 LNHDA, CDR2 SQIVND (reference sequence). This chain's CDR3 is CASERGGRTDTQYF. As DNA, the CDR3 is TGTGCCTCAGAAAGGGGGGGACGCACAGATACGCAGTATTTT.

The CDR3 DNA reads as TGCGCCAGCAGCTTGGGGGGGCCCAACGAGCAGTACTTC. It specifies CASSLGGPNEQYF. This chain uses TRBV5-1 with TRBJ2-7, with D maybe TRBD1 (6 bases). Trimming removed 0 bases at V and 5 bases at J, with 9 bases between. Germline CDR1 and CDR2: SGHRS and YFSETQ. There are 13 residues in the CDR3. Full variable domain (missing parts from reference TRBV5-1 and TRBJ2-7): KAGVTQTPRYLIKTRGQQVTLSCSPISGHRSVSWYQQTPGQGLQFLFEYFSETQRNKGNFPGRFSGRQFSNSRSEMNVSTLELGDSALYLCASSLGGPNEQYFGPGTRLTVT.

This clone appeared once. This chain connects TRBV7-3 to TRBJ2-7, with 7 bases aligning to TRBD2. Losses at the gene ends were 3 bases for V and 1 base for J; bases not matched to a gene: 6. CDR1 and CDR2 from the germline V gene are SGHTA and FQGTGA. This CDR3 has 15 residues. In nucleotides, the CDR3 is TGTGCCAGCAGCTTGCAAGCGGGGAGATCCTACGAGCAGTACTTC. It codes for CASSLQAGRSYEQYF.

This clone was picked up a small number of times. The chain is built from TRBV3-1 (or the pseudogene TRBV3-2) and TRBJ2-1; TRBD2 matches 9 bases. The CDR3 runs 18 residues. CDR1 is LGHDT, CDR2 YNNKEL, per germline (reference sequence). With 0 bases clipped from V and 9 bases from J, the junction kept 15 bases outside the gene matches. The CDR3 DNA reads TGTGCCAGCAGCCAAGAAGGGGCCATTGGCGGGGGGGCCCCTGAGCAGTTCTTC. Its protein product is CASSQEGAIGGGAPEQFF.